This passage covers 16 T cell receptor beta chains from one sample sequenced in a study of T-cell memory formation after mild COVID-19. From the 5' RACE reads, TCRdb called clonotypes with MiXCR, one entry per CDR3 protein. The table shows nearly 350,000 distinct CDR3 sequences, with around 13% occurring only once. Sequences were obtained from PBMCs or a T cell subset sorted from them (not recorded which). These receptors were collected from a man younger than 35 who had mild COVID-19 (a few samples of this study predate the infection). Cell type and time point are not known.

The chain has TRBV3-1 and TRBJ1-5; D remains unclear. In germline, CDR1 is LGHDT, CDR2 YNNKEL (reference sequence). Trimming pared 0 bases from V and 7 bases from J, leaving 7 bases between. CDR3 length equals 13 residues. CDR3 DNA: TGTGCCAGCAGCCAAGAGGGTTACCAGCCCCAGCATTTT. The encoded protein is CASSQEGYQPQHF.

This chain links TRBV7-9 with TRBJ2-1; 10 positions agree with TRBD2. J was trimmed by 10 bases and V by 5 bases; bases with no gene match: 8. The CDR3 contains 14 residues. Looked up from germline, CDR1 is SEHNR and CDR2 is FQNEAQ (reference sequence). CDR3 sequence reads: CASSPPGTSDEQFF. The CDR3 DNA reads TGTGCCAGCAGCCCACCCGGGACTAGCGACGAGCAGTTCTTC.

This clonotype was recorded once. This chain connects TRBV5-5 to TRBJ2-2, with TRBD2 identical over 9 bases. Germline CDR1 is SGHKS and CDR2 is YYEKEE (reference sequence). The CDR3 extends over 16 amino acids. Trimming cost V 4 bases and J 5 bases; bases outside gene matches: 9. The CDR3 nucleotides read TGTGCCAGCAGCAGCCATCTAGCGGGGTTAACCGGGGAGCTGTTTTTT. This encodes CASSSHLAGLTGELFF.

The chain recombines TRBV5-1 with TRBJ2-7, with TRBD2 as a possible D gene (6 bases). The CDR3 runs to 13 residues. Germline-derived CDR1 and CDR2 are SGHRS and YFSETQ. V was clipped by 5 bases and J by 1 base, with 10 bases between them. CDR3 protein: CASSAGPSYEQYV. As DNA, the CDR3 is TGCGCCAGCAGTGCGGGGCCGTCCTACGAGCAGTACGTC.

This clonotype has a count of ten or more. The chain carries TRBV5-4 and TRBJ2-3, with D hard to call. This CDR3 is built from 15 residues. Trimming shortened V by 0 bases and J by 2 bases, and 10 bases separated the two germline ends. Germline V gene lookup returns CDR1 SGHNT and CDR2 YYREEE (reference sequence). The CDR3 sequence is CASSLASTHTDTQYF. CDR3 DNA sequence: TGTGCCAGCAGCTTGGCGTCTACCCACACAGATACGCAGTATTTT. The full variable domain, completed using reference TRBV5-4 and TRBJ2-3, is ETGVTQSPTHLIKTRGQQVTLRCSSQSGHNTVSWYQQALGQGPQFIFQYYREEENGRGNFPPRFSGLQFPNYSSELNVNALELDDSALYLCASSLASTHTDTQYFGPGTRLTVL.

This clonotype has only a few counts. The chain employs TRBV6-5 and TRBJ2-3; D not resolved. CDR1 is MNHEY and CDR2 is SVGAGI in the germline V gene. The CDR3 has 14 residues. The germline V and J ends were trimmed by 0 bases and 2 bases, with 6 bases remaining between them. The DNA for the CDR3 is TGTGCCAGCAGTTACTCTGGGTTCACAGATACGCAGTATTTT. It is translated as CASSYSGFTDTQYF.

The chain is built from TRBV7-2 and TRBJ2-3; D may match TRBD1 or TRBD2 (5 bases each). The CDR3 length is 14 residues. The ends were cut back, 7 bases at V and 0 bases at J, with 11 bases in the middle. CDR1 is SGHTA and CDR2 is FQGNSA in the germline V gene. CDR3 in DNA: TGTGCCAGCACCCCGGGACGAAGCACAGATACGCAGTATTTT. Residues: CASTPGRSTDTQYF. Complete variable domain (other parts from reference TRBV7-2 and TRBJ2-3): GAGVSQSPSNKVTEKGKDVELRCDPISGHTALYWYRQSLGQGLEFLIYFQGNSAPDKSGLPSDRFSAERTGGSVSTLTIQRTQQEDSAVYLCASTPGRSTDTQYFGPGTRLTVL.

The chain uses TRBV6-2 or TRBV6-3 and TRBJ2-4; the D is unclear. The germline CDR1 and CDR2 sequences are MNHEY and SVGEGT. This CDR3 region has 11 residues. The V end was cut by 2 bases, the J end by 9 bases, with 5 bases between. This chain's CDR3 is CASSYGGIQYF. CDR3 sequence (DNA): TGTGCCAGCAGTTACGGCGGCATTCAGTACTTC.

At least ten counts were recorded for this clonotype. The V and J genes are TRBV4-3 and TRBJ2-5; 7 bases are shared with TRBD1. Germline V gene lookup returns CDR1 LGHNA and CDR2 YSLEER. The CDR3 consists of 15 residues. Losses at the gene ends were 1 base for V and 2 bases for J; bases not matched to a gene: 4. The CDR3 DNA reads as TGCGCCAGCAGCCAAGCCCGGACAGGACAAGAGACCCAGTACTTC. Amino acid sequence: CASSQARTGQETQYF.

This clonotype has more than one count but fewer than ten. The rearrangement uses TRBV5-1 and TRBJ1-2; D is uncertain. With 4 bases removed from V and 4 bases from J, the gap between germline ends came to 14 bases. Germline V gene lookup returns CDR1 SGHRS and CDR2 YFSETQ. CDR3 length: 14 residues. For the CDR3, the DNA is TGCGCCAGCAGCGCGCGGGAAGTGGGCTATGGCTACACCTTC. Translation: CASSAREVGYGYTF.

J is TRBJ1-1 and V is TRBV19; tentatively, D is TRBD1 (5 bases). V was clipped by 8 bases and J by 6 bases, with 13 bases between them. This CDR3 has 12 amino acids. Looked up from germline, CDR1 is LNHDA and CDR2 is SQIVND (reference sequence). The CDR3 spells CASRPVGAEAFF. The CDR3 DNA follows: TGTGCCAGTCGCCCGGTGGGGGCTGAAGCTTTCTTT.

This sequence joins TRBV7-2 and TRBJ1-2; a weak D match, TRBD1 (6 bases). V dropped 5 bases and J dropped 3 bases, with 19 bases sitting between them. From germline, CDR1 is SGHTA and CDR2 FQGNSA. The length of the CDR3 is 16 residues. The CDR3 sequence: CASSPRRAGGDYGYTF. CDR3 DNA: TGTGCCAGCAGCCCGCGAAGGGCCGGGGGCGACTATGGCTACACCTTC. The complete variable domain, with remaining parts taken from reference TRBV7-2 and TRBJ1-2, reads GAGVSQSPSNKVTEKGKDVELRCDPISGHTALYWYRQSLGQGLEFLIYFQGNSAPDKSGLPSDRFSAERTGGSVSTLTIQRTQQEDSAVYLCASSPRRAGGDYGYTFGSGTRLTVV.

The J gene is TRBJ1-5, the V gene TRBV6-4; D is possibly TRBD1 (6 bases). The CDR3 is made up of 11 amino acids. Germline lookup yields CDR1 MRHNA and CDR2 SNTAGT. The ends were cut back, 8 bases at V and 6 bases at J, with 8 bases in the middle. CDR3 sequence reads: CASPGAQPQHF. CDR3 sequence (DNA): TGTGCCAGCCCGGGGGCTCAGCCCCAGCATTTT.

This clonotype was seen only a few times. CDR3 sequence reads: CASSEALTSGEESDTQYF. The CDR3 bases are TGTGCCAGCAGCGAGGCCCTTACTAGCGGGGAGGAATCAGATACGCAGTATTTT. The V gene is TRBV9, the J gene TRBJ2-3, with 10 bases that match TRBD2. V was clipped by 3 bases and J by 4 bases; unmatched bases: 14. The germline V gene has CDR1 SGDLS and CDR2 YYNGEE. This CDR3 comprises 18 residues.

The J gene is TRBJ1-2, the V gene TRBV5-1; 9 bases are shared with TRBD1. Trimming took 3 bases from V and 6 from J; bases not matched to a gene: 15. Germline lookup yields CDR1 SGHRS and CDR2 YFSETQ. The CDR3 has 17 amino acids. CDR3 protein: CASSSAVRSDRGDGYTF. In DNA, the CDR3 is TGCGCCAGCAGCTCGGCCGTCCGGAGCGACAGGGGGGATGGCTACACCTTC.

In this sample, this clonotype turned up a few times. The chain carries TRBV28 and TRBJ1-2; 8 bases align to TRBD1. In germline, CDR1 is MDHEN, CDR2 SYDVKM. This CDR3 is 16 amino acids long. The V segment lost 5 bases and the J segment 7 bases; nucleotides outside the gene matches: 15. The CDR3 nucleotides read TGTGCCAGCAGTGTAGGCGGACAGGGTCGGGCAGTTGGCTACACCTTC. Translating gives CASSVGGQGRAVGYTF.